A single sample gave rise to the 23 T cell receptor beta chains below, sequenced in a study of technical replicates of blood from a few donors. Assay used: immunoSEQ multiplex PCR; TCRdb lists only in-frame clones, some missing. Among approximately 81,000 clones listed, around 95% were seen once. The sequencing sample was made of T cells isolated from PBMCs. The receptor set was obtained from a human donor in good health.

The J gene is TRBJ2-1, the V gene TRBV10-3; 9 bases are shared with TRBD1. The CDR3 is 15 residues long. The trim removed 6 bases at V and 6 bases at J, leaving 9 bases unmatched. CDR1 ENHRY and CDR2 SYGVKD come from the germline V gene. The CDR3 DNA reads TGTGCCATCAGAACCGGGACAGGGATAGTCAATGAGCAGTTCTTC. Amino acid sequence: CAIRTGTGIVNEQFF.

The chain couples TRBV7-2 to TRBJ2-1; 15 bases line up with TRBD2. V shed 5 bases, J shed 7 bases, and the junction held 9 bases outside the gene matches. The CDR3 contains 17 residues. Germline CDR1 SGHTA, CDR2 FQGNSA. This chain's CDR3 is CASSLQGLAGGGNEQFF. The CDR3 coding sequence is TGTGCCAGCAGCCTCCAGGGACTAGCGGGAGGAGGAAATGAGCAGTTCTTC.

This clone occurred once. The CDR3 loop is CASYTGGGANVLTF. In DNA form, the CDR3 reads TGCGCCAGCTACACAGGGGGTGGGGCCAACGTCCTGACTTTC. V is TRBV5-1 and J is TRBJ2-6, with 8 bases aligning to TRBD1. The CDR3 runs to 14 residues. Germline V gives CDR1 SGHRS, CDR2 YFSETQ. With 7 bases clipped from V and 3 bases from J, the junction kept 3 bases outside the gene matches.

This chain uses TRBV4-1 with TRBJ2-1, with D tentatively TRBD2 (5 bases). CDR3 length: 12 residues. V lost 5 bases to trimming and J lost 8 bases, with 10 bases between them. CDR1 is MGHRA, CDR2 YSYEKL, per germline. CDR3: CASSSKRDEQFF. Here the CDR3 DNA reads TGCGCCAGCAGCTCCAAGAGGGATGAGCAGTTCTTC.

This chain joins TRBV5-5 and TRBJ1-5, with D unclear. V was trimmed by 4 bases and J by 8 bases, leaving 19 bases between them. The CDR3 covers 15 residues. Germline V CDR1 and CDR2: SGHKS, YYEKEE (reference sequence). The CDR3 is CASSPRTGSTEPQHF. Written as DNA, the CDR3 is TGTGCCAGCAGCCCCAGGACGGGGTCGACCGAGCCCCAGCATTTT. Variable domain in full (rest from reference TRBV5-5 and TRBJ1-5): DAGVTQSPTHLIKTRGQQVTLRCSPISGHKSVSWYQQVLGQGPQFIFQYYEKEERGRGNFPDRFSARQFPNYSSELNVNALLLGDSALYLCASSPRTGSTEPQHFGDGTRLSIL.

This chain connects TRBV4-2 to TRBJ1-1, with TRBD1 identical over 7 bases. Germline CDR1 and CDR2: LGHNA and YNFKEQ. This CDR3 is built from 15 residues. V lost 2 bases, J lost 2 bases, and 5 bases stayed unmatched. Written as DNA, the CDR3 is TGTGCCAGCAGCCAAACTAGGGGGCGAAACACTGAAGCTTTCTTT. It specifies CASSQTRGRNTEAFF.

This sequence joins TRBV10-3 and TRBJ2-1; 9 nucleotides match TRBD1. J gave up 8 bases and V 10 bases, and 9 bases lay outside the gene matches. Germline assignment: CDR1 ENHRY and CDR2 SYGVKD. The CDR3 sequence is 13 residues long. In nucleotides, the CDR3 is TGTGCCACCCGGGACAGGGAAAGCCATGAGCAGTTCTTC. Its translation is CATRDRESHEQFF.

The chain uses TRBV7-6 and TRBJ2-5; 9 bases align to TRBD1. Per germline, CDR1 SGHVS and CDR2 FNYEAQ. V shed 2 bases, J shed 5 bases, and the junction held 6 bases outside the gene matches. CDR3 length equals 15 residues. The CDR3 is CASSLRGTGRETQYF. The CDR3 nucleotides are TGTGCCAGCAGCTTAAGGGGGACAGGGAGGGAGACCCAGTACTTC.

This chain joins TRBV7-2 and TRBJ2-1, with 8 nucleotides matching TRBD2. J was trimmed by 7 bases and V by 2 bases; bases with no gene match: 13. The germline V gene encodes CDR1 SGHTA and CDR2 FQGNSA. The CDR3 totals 17 residues. This CDR3 reads CASSLNPSREETNEQFF. In DNA form, the CDR3 reads TGTGCCAGCAGCTTAAACCCCTCGCGGGAGGAAACTAATGAGCAGTTCTTC.

CDR3 amino acids: CASSRLAGGFNEQFF. CDR3 DNA: TGTGCCAGCAGTCGTCTAGCGGGAGGATTCAATGAGCAGTTCTTC. The chain carries TRBV2 and TRBJ2-1; TRBD2 matches at 11 bases. The CDR3 is made up of 15 amino acids. The V gene's germline CDR1 is SNHLY and CDR2 FYNNEI. The ends lost 5 bases at V and 6 bases at J; junction bases unmatched: 6.

The chain couples TRBV5-4 to TRBJ2-7; TRBD1 is a possible D gene (6 bases). The CDR3 runs to 14 residues. Trimming left V 2 bases short and J 3 bases short, with 12 bases between. CDR1 and CDR2 from the germline V gene are SGHNT and YYREEE (reference sequence). The DNA for the CDR3 is TGTGCCAGCAGCTTCCGGGACACCCTCTACGAGCAGTACTTC. This encodes CASSFRDTLYEQYF.

The chain carries TRBV7-9 and TRBJ1-5, with a possible D match to TRBD1 (5 bases). This CDR3 comprises 16 residues. Trimming stripped 0 bases from V and 5 bases from J, with 14 bases between. Germline V gene lookup returns CDR1 SEHNR and CDR2 FQNEAQ (reference sequence). CDR3 DNA sequence: TGTGCCAGCAGCTTAGCGCTGGTGGACACTTATCAGCCCCAGCATTTT. It specifies CASSLALVDTYQPQHF.

This clone was observed a handful of times. The gene calls are TRBV19 and TRBJ2-3; D may be TRBD2 (5 bases). Germline assignment: CDR1 LNHDA and CDR2 SQIVND (reference sequence). The CDR3 consists of 15 residues. V dropped 1 base and J dropped 1 base, with 9 bases sitting between them. Here the CDR3 reads CASSIGGIGTDTQYF. The CDR3 DNA reads as TGTGCCAGTAGTATAGGAGGGATAGGCACAGATACGCAGTATTTT. The full variable domain, in which reference TRBV19 and TRBJ2-3 provide the parts outside the CDR3, is DGGITQSPKYLFRKEGQNVTLSCEQNLNHDAMYWYRQDPGQGLRLIYYSQIVNDFQKGDIAEGYSVSREKKESFPLTVTSAQKNPTAFYLCASSIGGIGTDTQYFGPGTRLTVL.

This clone was seen only once. The chain has TRBV27 and TRBJ2-7, with 7 bases matching TRBD2. V dropped 2 bases and J dropped 3; count of bases not matched to a gene: 10. Germline V gene data show CDR1 as MNHEY and CDR2 as SMNVEV (reference sequence). The CDR3 sequence is 16 residues long. This chain's CDR3 is CASSLRAGDLLYEQYF. CDR3 sequence (DNA): TGTGCCAGCAGTTTACGGGCGGGAGACCTTCTCTACGAGCAGTACTTC.

This chain links TRBV7-3 with TRBJ2-3; TRBD2 matches at 9 bases. J was trimmed by 4 bases and V by 2 bases; bases with no gene match: 1. This CDR3 comprises 14 residues. CDR1 is SGHTA and CDR2 is FQGTGA in the germline V gene. As DNA, the CDR3 is TGTGCCAGCAGCTTAGGGACTAGCCCAGATACGCAGTATTTT. It codes for CASSLGTSPDTQYF.

This clone was seen once. This chain joins TRBV5-4 and TRBJ1-1; unclear D gene. The V and J ends lost 3 bases and 1 base respectively, with 13 bases between them. CDR1 is SGHNT, CDR2 YYREEE, per germline (reference sequence). The length of the CDR3 is 15 residues. CDR3 coding DNA: TGTGCCAGCAGCTACGCGGGAGGTCAGAACACTGAAGCTTTCTTT. This codes for CASSYAGGQNTEAFF.

The genes are TRBV7-3 and TRBJ2-3; D uncertain. Between the trimmed V and J ends, which lost 2 bases and 6 bases, there was a span of 12 bases. Germline CDR1 SGHTA, CDR2 FQGTGA. The CDR3 is 14 residues long. CDR3 DNA: TGTGCCAGCAGCTTATCTGTGGAGTGGGATACGCAGTATTTT. Translated: CASSLSVEWDTQYF.

The chain uses TRBV2 and TRBJ2-3; D is uncertain. The CDR3 length is 12 residues. The germline gives CDR1 SNHLY, CDR2 FYNNEI. With 4 bases removed from V and 6 bases from J, the gap between germline ends came to 8 bases. CDR3 amino acids: CASSAQSDTQYF. The CDR3 DNA reads TGTGCCAGCAGTGCCCAGTCGGATACGCAGTATTTT.

The chain couples TRBV10-3 to TRBJ2-6; D is ambiguous. CDR3 length: 17 amino acids. The germline V and J ends were trimmed by 10 bases and 0 bases, with 19 bases remaining between them. Germline lookup yields CDR1 ENHRY and CDR2 SYGVKD. The CDR3 reads CATFYGSSSSGANVLTF. The CDR3 region has the DNA TGTGCCACATTCTATGGCTCCTCTAGCTCTGGGGCCAACGTCCTGACTTTC.

V usage is TRBV19 and J usage is TRBJ2-1, with D possibly being TRBD1 (6 bases). The CDR3 is 14 amino acids. Trimming cost V 5 bases and J 2 bases, with 10 bases left between them. CDR1 and CDR2 (germline): LNHDA, SQIVND (reference sequence). CDR3 nucleotide sequence: TGTGCCAGTAGTGTTGGACAGCCCTACAATGAGCAGTTCTTC. Translated, it gives CASSVGQPYNEQFF. The whole variable domain, remainder taken from reference TRBV19 and TRBJ2-1, is DGGITQSPKYLFRKEGQNVTLSCEQNLNHDAMYWYRQDPGQGLRLIYYSQIVNDFQKGDIAEGYSVSREKKESFPLTVTSAQKNPTAFYLCASSVGQPYNEQFFGPGTRLTVL.

The chain links TRBV7-2 to TRBJ1-1; 10 nucleotides align to TRBD1. Looked up from germline, CDR1 is SGHTA and CDR2 is FQGNSA. Losses at the gene ends were 2 bases for V and 5 bases for J; bases not matched to a gene: 5. The CDR3 is 15 amino acids. The CDR3 DNA sequence: TGTGCCAGCAGCTTAACGACAGGGGGCGGGACTGAAGCTTTCTTT. Residues: CASSLTTGGGTEAFF.

The chain combines TRBV30 with TRBJ2-5, with a tentative D call TRBD1 (5 bases). The CDR3 runs to 13 residues. The V gene's germline CDR1 is GTSNPN and CDR2 SVGIG (reference sequence). V shed 1 base and J shed 3 bases, with 9 bases lying between them. Here the CDR3 reads CAWSGLGEETQYF. CDR3 bases: TGTGCCTGGAGTGGGCTAGGGGAAGAGACCCAGTACTTC.

The V gene is TRBV7-9, the J gene TRBJ1-2, with D unclear. This CDR3 contains 14 residues. Trimming stripped 8 bases from V and 7 bases from J, with 20 bases between. Germline loops: CDR1 SEHNR, CDR2 FQNEAQ (reference sequence). The CDR3 nucleotides read TGTGCCAGCTTCTCCACAAGGTCAGAGGGTGGCTACACCTTC. It encodes CASFSTRSEGGYTF.